A selection of T cell receptor beta chains follows, all from one sample in a study of blood T cell repertoires in COVID-19. Libraries were prepared by immunoSEQ multiplex PCR; TCRdb keeps only in-frame clonotypes and omits some of them. The sample holds approximately 88,000 clones, roughly 76% seen once. The material sequenced was peripheral blood. The receptors were gathered from a woman older than 75 with active or convalescent COVID-19. Both conserved end residues are part of each CDR3. Fields, in order: J gene, V gene, D gene, clone size, CDR3 DNA, CDR3 protein. The D gene is left open where the match is weak. Part of the rows lack a size; the others show once, few, many or a class for expanded clones.

j_call: TRBJ2-3; v_call: TRBV19; d_call: TRBD2; clone_size: few; cdr3_nt: TGTGCCAGTCAGAGCGGGGGGGCGATAGATACGCAGTATTTT; cdr3_aa: CASQSGGAIDTQYF
j_call: TRBJ2-7; v_call: TRBV27; d_call: TRBD1; clone_size: -; cdr3_nt: TGTGCCAGCAGTCTCAAACCCGGGACAGGAGGCTACGAGCAGTACTTC; cdr3_aa: CASSLKPGTGGYEQYF
j_call: TRBJ1-1; v_call: TRBV14; d_call: -; clone_size: -; cdr3_nt: TGTGCCAGCAGCCAAGCCGCGACAGCTAACACTGAAGCTTTCTTT; cdr3_aa: CASSQAATANTEAFF
j_call: TRBJ1-5; v_call: TRBV27; d_call: -; clone_size: -; cdr3_nt: TGTGCCAGCAGTTTGGGAGGGTTGAGCAATCAGCCCCAGCATTTT; cdr3_aa: CASSLGGLSNQPQHF
j_call: TRBJ2-7; v_call: TRBV5-4; d_call: TRBD1; clone_size: -; cdr3_nt: TGTGCCAGCAGCTCTGGACAGGGGGCCTACGAGCAGTACTTC; cdr3_aa: CASSSGQGAYEQYF
j_call: TRBJ2-3; v_call: TRBV24-1; d_call: -; clone_size: -; cdr3_nt: TGTGCCACCAGTGATCGAATGGGCCACACAGATACGCAGTATTTT; cdr3_aa: CATSDRMGHTDTQYF
j_call: TRBJ2-7; v_call: TRBV5-1; d_call: -; clone_size: -; cdr3_nt: TGCGCCAGCAGCTTGGAGGCAGGGGGGTACGAGCAGTACTTC; cdr3_aa: CASSLEAGGYEQYF
j_call: TRBJ1-6; v_call: TRBV6-5; d_call: -; clone_size: -; cdr3_nt: TGTGCCAGCAGTCCTTCAGGGATTTCACCCCTCCACTTT; cdr3_aa: CASSPSGISPLHF
j_call: TRBJ1-1; v_call: TRBV6-5; d_call: -; clone_size: once; cdr3_nt: TGTGCCAGCAGTTACGGGGAGGGGAACACTGAAGCTTTCTTT; cdr3_aa: CASSYGEGNTEAFF
j_call: TRBJ2-1; v_call: TRBV14; d_call: -; clone_size: once; cdr3_nt: TGTGCCAGCAGCCAAGACCTGGCGGGTGAGCAGTTCTTC; cdr3_aa: CASSQDLAGEQFF
j_call: TRBJ2-3; v_call: TRBV29-1; d_call: -; clone_size: -; cdr3_nt: TGCAGCGTTCTACAGGGTCGTGGGGATACGCAGTATTTT; cdr3_aa: CSVLQGRGDTQYF
j_call: TRBJ1-4; v_call: TRBV2; d_call: -; clone_size: -; cdr3_nt: TGTGCCAGCAGTGGGGGGAGGGCTAATGAAAAACTGTTTTTT; cdr3_aa: CASSGGRANEKLFF
j_call: TRBJ2-2; v_call: TRBV5-4; d_call: TRBD2; clone_size: -; cdr3_nt: TGTGCCAGCAGCCCCCTCACTAGCGGGGGCACCGGGGAGCTGTTTTTT; cdr3_aa: CASSPLTSGGTGELFF
j_call: TRBJ1-1; v_call: TRBV6-5; d_call: TRBD1; clone_size: -; cdr3_nt: TGTGCCAGCAGTCCGGACAGGGGGGGGAACACTGAAGCTTTCTTT; cdr3_aa: CASSPDRGGNTEAFF
j_call: TRBJ2-1; v_call: TRBV28; d_call: -; clone_size: -; cdr3_nt: TGTGCCAGCAGCCCCCCCAGGGGCGCCGAGCAGTTCTTC; cdr3_aa: CASSPPRGAEQFF
j_call: TRBJ2-1; v_call: TRBV4-3; d_call: -; clone_size: -; cdr3_nt: TGCGCCAGCAGCCTCGGGACACCTTCCAATGAGCAGTTCTTC; cdr3_aa: CASSLGTPSNEQFF
j_call: TRBJ1-1; v_call: TRBV20-1; d_call: -; clone_size: -; cdr3_nt: TGCAGTGCTAGGAGAGGGGGGGACGCTTTCTTT; cdr3_aa: CSARRGGDAFF
j_call: TRBJ2-5; v_call: TRBV28; d_call: TRBD2; clone_size: once; cdr3_nt: TGTGCCAGCAGTTCGACTAGCGGGGGACCAATCCAGTACTTC; cdr3_aa: CASSSTSGGPIQYF
j_call: TRBJ1-3; v_call: TRBV11-2; d_call: -; clone_size: -; cdr3_nt: TGTGCCAGCAATCAATGGCCCTCTGGAAACACCATATATTTT; cdr3_aa: CASNQWPSGNTIYF
j_call: TRBJ2-1; v_call: TRBV7-2; d_call: TRBD2; clone_size: -; cdr3_nt: TGTGCCAGCAGCCGCTCGGGAGGAAATGAGCAGTTCTTC; cdr3_aa: CASSRSGGNEQFF
j_call: TRBJ1-6; v_call: TRBV19; d_call: TRBD1; clone_size: -; cdr3_nt: TGTGCCAGTAGTCAACAGGGGGCGGCTAATTCACCCCTCCACTTT; cdr3_aa: CASSQQGAANSPLHF
j_call: TRBJ2-1; v_call: TRBV18; d_call: TRBD2; clone_size: -; cdr3_nt: TGTGCCAGCTCACCCTCGGCTAGCGGGGGGTACAATGAGCAGTTCTTC; cdr3_aa: CASSPSASGGYNEQFF
j_call: TRBJ2-2; v_call: TRBV27; d_call: TRBD2; clone_size: -; cdr3_nt: TGTGCCAGCAAGGGACTAGCGGGGGGGCCGGATACCGGGGAGCTGTTTTTT; cdr3_aa: CASKGLAGGPDTGELFF
j_call: TRBJ2-2; v_call: TRBV30; d_call: TRBD2; clone_size: -; cdr3_nt: TGTGCCTGGAAATTCCATAGCGGGGGACGGAACACCGGGGAGCTGTTTTTT; cdr3_aa: CAWKFHSGGRNTGELFF